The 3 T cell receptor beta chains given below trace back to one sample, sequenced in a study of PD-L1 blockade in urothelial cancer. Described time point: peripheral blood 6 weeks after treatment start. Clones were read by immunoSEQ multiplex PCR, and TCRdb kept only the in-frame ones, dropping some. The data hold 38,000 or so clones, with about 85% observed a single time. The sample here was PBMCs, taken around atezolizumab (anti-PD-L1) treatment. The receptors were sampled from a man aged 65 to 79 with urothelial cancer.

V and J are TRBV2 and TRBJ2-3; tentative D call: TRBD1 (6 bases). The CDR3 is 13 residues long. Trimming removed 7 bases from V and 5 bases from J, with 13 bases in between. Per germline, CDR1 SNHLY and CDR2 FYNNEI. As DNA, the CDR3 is TGTGCCAGCAAAGTCCAGGGACAAGATACGCAGTATTTT. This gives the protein CASKVQGQDTQYF.

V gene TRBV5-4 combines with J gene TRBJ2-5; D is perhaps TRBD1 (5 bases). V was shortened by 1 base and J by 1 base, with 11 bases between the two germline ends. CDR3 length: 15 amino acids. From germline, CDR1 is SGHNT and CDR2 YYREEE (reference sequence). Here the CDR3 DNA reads TGTGCCAGCAGCTTGAAGGGGATTTCCCAAGAGACCCAGTACTTC. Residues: CASSLKGISQETQYF. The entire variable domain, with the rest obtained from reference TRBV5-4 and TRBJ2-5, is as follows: ETGVTQSPTHLIKTRGQQVTLRCSSQSGHNTVSWYQQALGQGPQFIFQYYREEENGRGNFPPRFSGLQFPNYSSELNVNALELDDSALYLCASSLKGISQETQYFGPGTRLLVL.

The CDR3 protein is CASSLELDRYQETQYF. CDR3 nucleotide sequence: TGTGCCAGCAGCTTAGAACTCGACAGGTATCAAGAGACCCAGTACTTC. V and J are TRBV7-6 and TRBJ2-5, with D possibly TRBD1 on 6 matching bases. Germline V gene lookup returns CDR1 SGHVS and CDR2 FNYEAQ. Deletions cut 1 base from V and 2 bases from J, with 14 bases between. This CDR3 has 16 amino acids. The variable domain in full, completed from reference TRBV7-6 and TRBJ2-5, reads GAGVSQSPRYKVTKRGQDVALRCDPISGHVSLYWYRQALGQGPEFLTYFNYEAQQDKSGLPNDRFSAERPEGSISTLTIQRTEQRDSAMYRCASSLELDRYQETQYFGPGTRLLVL.